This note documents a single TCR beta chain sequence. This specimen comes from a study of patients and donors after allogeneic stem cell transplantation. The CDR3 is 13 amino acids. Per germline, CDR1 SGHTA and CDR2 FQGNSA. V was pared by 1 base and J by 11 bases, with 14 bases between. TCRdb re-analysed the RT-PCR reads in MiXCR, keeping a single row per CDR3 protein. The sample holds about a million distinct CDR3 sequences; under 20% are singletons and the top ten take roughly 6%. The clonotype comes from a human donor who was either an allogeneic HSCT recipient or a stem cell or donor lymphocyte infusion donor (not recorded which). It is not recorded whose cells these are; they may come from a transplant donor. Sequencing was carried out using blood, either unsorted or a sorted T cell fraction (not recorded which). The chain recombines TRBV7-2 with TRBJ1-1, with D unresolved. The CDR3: CASSLGRRGIAFF. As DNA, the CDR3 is TGTGCCAGCAGCTTAGGTCGGCGGGGTATTGCTTTCTTT.